Presented here are 12 T cell receptor beta chains from one specimen sequenced in a study of response to subunit inactivated influenza vaccine. TCRdb fed the RT-PCR reads into MiXCR, producing one record per CDR3 protein. The sample contains around 200,000 distinct CDR3 sequences, about 9% of which appear only once. Here the sequenced sample was non-naive T cells sorted from PBMCs, taken on the day of vaccination. These receptors all stem from a man in his fifties who received an inactivated influenza vaccine.

In this sample, this clonotype turned up many times. The CDR3 region is CSATQGNSNQPQHF. For the CDR3, the DNA is TGCAGTGCTACTCAAGGGAATAGCAATCAGCCCCAGCATTTT. This chain connects TRBV20-1 to TRBJ1-5; D is uncertain. CDR1 is DFQATT and CDR2 is SNEGSKA in the germline V gene (reference sequence). The CDR3 covers 14 residues. V was clipped by 4 bases and J by 0 bases, with 10 bases between them.

DNA of the CDR3: TGTGCCAGCAGCGTAGAGACAGGCCTCTCTGGAAACACCATATATTTT. It encodes CASSVETGLSGNTIYF. This rearrangement joins TRBV9 to TRBJ1-3, with D maybe TRBD1 (6 bases). This CDR3 comprises 16 residues. V lost 0 bases to trimming and J lost 0 bases, with 10 bases between them. Germline loops: CDR1 SGDLS, CDR2 YYNGEE.

The chain combines TRBV20-1 with TRBJ2-5; no firm D call. The CDR3 runs to 15 residues. V shed 7 bases and J shed 2 bases, with 20 bases lying between them. Germline values: CDR1 DFQATT, CDR2 SNEGSKA (reference sequence). CDR3 coding DNA: TGCAGTGTACCCCCCGGATACGGCGTTCAAGAGACCCAGTACTTC. Protein product: CSVPPGYGVQETQYF.

This clonotype was seen a few times. V usage is TRBV4-3 and J usage is TRBJ2-7; 8 bases map to TRBD1. V lost 1 base to trimming and J lost 3 bases; unmatched junction nucleotides: 14. Germline V gene lookup returns CDR1 LGHNA and CDR2 YSLEER. The length of the CDR3 is 18 residues. The CDR3 nucleotides read TGCGCCAGCAGCCAAGCTGCAGGGGGCGGTGCGGGGAGCTACGAGCAGTACTTC. It is translated as CASSQAAGGGAGSYEQYF.

This clonotype appeared a few times. The CDR3 DNA reads TGCAGTGCTGCCCAGGGGAGGGATGGCTACACCTTC. The encoded protein is CSAAQGRDGYTF. V is TRBV20-1 and J is TRBJ1-2; perhaps TRBD1 as D (6 bases). The V gene lost 5 bases and the J gene lost 6 bases, with 13 bases spanning the gap. The CDR3 runs 12 residues. Germline V gene sequence: CDR1 DFQATT, CDR2 SNEGSKA (reference sequence).

The chain is built from TRBV29-1 and TRBJ1-2, with 9 positions matching TRBD1. CDR3 length: 12 amino acids. CDR1 is SQVTM, CDR2 ANQGSEA, per germline. V was pared by 5 bases and J by 8 bases, with 6 bases of the junction left unmatched. CDR3 loop: CSVWGQGKGYTF. The CDR3 bases are TGCAGCGTTTGGGGACAGGGAAAAGGCTACACCTTC.

The table lists this clonotype with a few counts. A read error may account for a junction end that differs from germline. This chain joins TRBV7-2 and TRBJ2-2; D is undetermined. Germline assignment: CDR1 SGHTA and CDR2 FQGNSA. The CDR3 is 14 amino acids. The CDR3 nucleotides are TGTGCCAGCAGCTTAGCAGGGAACGCCGGGGAGCTGTTTTTT. It encodes CASSLAGNAGELFF.

The genes are TRBV4-2 and TRBJ2-3, with TRBD2 matching over 11 bases. The J segment lost 4 bases and the V segment lost 4 bases, leaving 10 bases of the junction unmatched. This CDR3 comprises 17 residues. Germline V gene lookup returns CDR1 LGHNA and CDR2 YNFKEQ. CDR3 coding DNA: TGTGCCAGCAGCCTCCATACACTAGCGGGAGACCCAGATACGCAGTATTTT. It translates to CASSLHTLAGDPDTQYF.

This clonotype was found many times. The chain employs TRBV5-1 and TRBJ2-3, with D tentatively TRBD1 (6 bases). Trimming stripped 7 bases from V and 4 bases from J, with 16 bases between. The germline V gene has CDR1 SGHRS and CDR2 YFSETQ. The CDR3 spans 14 residues. The CDR3 here is CASHTGSGPDTQYF. CDR3 nucleotide sequence: TGCGCCAGCCATACAGGGTCGGGGCCAGATACGCAGTATTTT.

This clonotype was seen only a few times. The chain links TRBV12-3 or TRBV12-4 to TRBJ1-1, with a tentative D call TRBD1 (6 bases). V lost 2 bases, J lost 4 bases, and 11 bases lay in between. The CDR3 has 14 amino acids. The CDR3 loop reads CASSLLGGSTEAFF. In DNA form, the CDR3 reads TGTGCCAGCAGTTTATTGGGGGGCAGCACTGAAGCTTTCTTT.

This clonotype turned up a few times. The chain couples TRBV29-1 to TRBJ1-1; 10 bases align to TRBD1. This CDR3 contains 12 residues. CDR1 and CDR2 (germline): SQVTM, ANQGSEA. The V gene end was trimmed by 6 bases and the J gene end by 11 bases; junction bases not matched to a gene: 9. CDR3 DNA sequence: TGCAGCGTGAACCGACAGGGGGCTCGGGCTTTCTTT. Protein product: CSVNRQGARAFF.

This clonotype was observed a handful of times. This chain joins TRBV12-3 or TRBV12-4 and TRBJ2-1; 9 bases fit TRBD2. CDR3 length: 14 residues. Losses at the gene ends were 6 bases for V and 2 bases for J; bases not matched to a gene: 2. The chain's CDR3 is CASSASGTYNEQFF. Here the CDR3 DNA reads TGTGCCAGCAGCGCTAGCGGGACCTACAATGAGCAGTTCTTC.